Here is one TCR beta chain with its context. This sample is drawn from a study of blood T cells in healthy people across ages. CDR1 is MNHNS and CDR2 is SASEGT in the germline V gene. The CDR3 loop spans 14 amino acids. V was pared by 7 bases and J by 4 bases, with 7 bases of the junction left unmatched. Per sample, no less than 5 micrograms of total RNA were extracted. A second PCR, run for about 7 to 11 cycles, used a sample-barcoded 5' primer plus a J-beta primer mix. A single record per CDR3 protein comes from TCRdb applying MiXCR to the 5' RACE reads. The sample yields fewer than 750,000 distinct CDR3 sequences, over 40% seen once.

The sequence was collected from a woman aged 80 or over in good health. The chain couples TRBV6-1 to TRBJ1-1; 9 bases map to TRBD1. Material for sequencing was blood. The CDR3 loop is CASKAGQGTTEAFF. CDR3 bases: TGTGCCAGCAAGGCCGGACAGGGGACCACTGAAGCTTTCTTT.